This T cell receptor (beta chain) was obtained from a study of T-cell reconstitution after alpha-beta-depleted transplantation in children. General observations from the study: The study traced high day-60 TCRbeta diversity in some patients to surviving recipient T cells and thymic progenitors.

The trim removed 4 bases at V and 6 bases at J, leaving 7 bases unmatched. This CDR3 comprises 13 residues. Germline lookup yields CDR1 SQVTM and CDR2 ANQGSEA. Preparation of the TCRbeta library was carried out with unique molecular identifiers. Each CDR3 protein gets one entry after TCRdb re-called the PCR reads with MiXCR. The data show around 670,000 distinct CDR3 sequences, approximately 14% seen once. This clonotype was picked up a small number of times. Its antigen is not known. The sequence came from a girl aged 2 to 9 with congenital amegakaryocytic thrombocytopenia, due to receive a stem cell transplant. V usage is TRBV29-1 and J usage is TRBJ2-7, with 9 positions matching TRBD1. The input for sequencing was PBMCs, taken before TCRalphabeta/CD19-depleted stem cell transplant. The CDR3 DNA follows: TGCAGCGTTGGGGAACAGGGGGCTGTCGAGCAGTACTTC. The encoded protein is CSVGEQGAVEQYF.